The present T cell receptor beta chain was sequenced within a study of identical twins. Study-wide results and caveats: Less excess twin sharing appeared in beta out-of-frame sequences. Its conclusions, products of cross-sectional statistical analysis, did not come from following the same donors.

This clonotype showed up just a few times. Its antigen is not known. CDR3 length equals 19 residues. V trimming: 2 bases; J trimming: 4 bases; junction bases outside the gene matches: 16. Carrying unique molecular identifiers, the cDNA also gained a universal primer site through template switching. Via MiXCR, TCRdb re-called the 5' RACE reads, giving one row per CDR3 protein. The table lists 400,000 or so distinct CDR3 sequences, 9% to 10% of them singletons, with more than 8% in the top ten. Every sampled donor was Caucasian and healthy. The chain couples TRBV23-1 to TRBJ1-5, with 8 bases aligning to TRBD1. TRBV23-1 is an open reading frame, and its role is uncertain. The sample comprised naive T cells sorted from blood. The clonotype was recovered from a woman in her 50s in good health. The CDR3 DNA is TGCGCCAGCAGTCAACCCCGGCTCTTCGGACAGGGCGATAATCAGCCCCAGCATTTT. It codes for CASSQPRLFGQGDNQPQHF.